This entry lists 29 T cell receptor beta chains sequenced from one sample in a study of shared clonotypes between healthy human individuals. Using immunoSEQ multiplex PCR, the repertoire was profiled, and TCRdb retains in-frame clones only, with some absent. This table holds about 1 million clones, roughly 70% found once. Sample: memory CD4+ T cells sorted from blood. As for subset: CD45RA-negative fraction. The receptors stem from a man between 18 and 29 years old in good health.

The chain combines TRBV27 with TRBJ2-7; D gene ambiguous. There are 13 residues in the CDR3. CDR1 and CDR2 from the germline V gene are MNHEY and SMNVEV (reference sequence). Deletions cut 3 bases from V and 4 bases from J, with 10 bases between. The CDR3 protein is CASSFRPKYEQYF. The CDR3 DNA follows: TGTGCCAGCAGTTTTAGGCCCAAGTACGAGCAGTACTTC.

V usage is TRBV2 and J usage is TRBJ2-7, with D perhaps TRBD2 (6 bases). V lost 6 bases and J 3 bases, leaving 9 bases between the germline ends. Germline values: CDR1 SNHLY, CDR2 FYNNEI. The CDR3 covers 12 residues. DNA for the CDR3: TGTGCCAGCAGGGGACTGGACTACGAGCAGTACTTC. This sequence encodes CASRGLDYEQYF.

The chain carries TRBV18 and TRBJ2-1; unclear D gene. V lost 1 base and J lost 7, with 8 bases in between. Looked up from germline, CDR1 is KGHSH and CDR2 is LQKENI. CDR3 length: 13 residues. The CDR3 loop is CASSPLATNEQFF. The CDR3, as DNA: TGTGCCAGCTCACCACTAGCCACTAATGAGCAGTTCTTC.

The chain couples TRBV6-5 to TRBJ2-7; tentatively, D is TRBD1 (5 bases). The CDR3 has 14 amino acids. Germline V gene sequence: CDR1 MNHEY, CDR2 SVGAGI. Trimming shortened V by 2 bases and J by 4 bases, and 12 bases separated the two germline ends. The CDR3 reads CASSYPHQGYEQYF. As DNA, the CDR3 is TGTGCCAGCAGTTACCCGCACCAGGGTTACGAGCAGTACTTC.

Notes on this clone: The sample holds other DNA sequences that translate to the same CDR3. V is TRBV7-9 and J is TRBJ2-7, with 7 nucleotides matching TRBD1. Germline V gene lookup returns CDR1 SEHNR and CDR2 FQNEAQ (reference sequence). The ends lost 5 bases at V and 6 bases at J; junction bases unmatched: 4. The CDR3 contains 12 residues. CDR3 in amino acids: CASSPQGSEQYF. CDR3 DNA sequence: TGTGCCAGCAGCCCACAGGGGTCCGAGCAGTACTTC.

V is TRBV15 and J is TRBJ1-5; unclear D gene. The germline gives CDR1 LNHNV, CDR2 YYDKDF (reference sequence). Trimming cost V 0 bases and J 5 bases, with 5 bases left between them. CDR3 length: 13 residues. The CDR3 region is CATSRDLDQPQHF. The CDR3 DNA follows: TGTGCCACCAGCAGAGATTTGGATCAGCCCCAGCATTTT.

This chain joins TRBV19 and TRBJ2-7; maybe TRBD1 (5 bases). The CDR3 runs 15 residues. The V gene's germline CDR1 is LNHDA and CDR2 SQIVND (reference sequence). Trimming removed 4 bases from V and 6 bases from J, with 19 bases in between. CDR3 in amino acids: CASSNRLVGVSEQYF. The DNA of the CDR3 is TGTGCCAGTAGTAACAGGCTAGTAGGGGTGAGCGAGCAGTACTTC.

This rearrangement joins TRBV30 to TRBJ2-3, with a tentative D call TRBD1 (8 bases). In germline, CDR1 is GTSNPN, CDR2 SVGIG (reference sequence). With 2 bases removed from V and 7 bases from J, the gap between germline ends came to 16 bases. This CDR3 region has 14 residues. The CDR3 protein is CAWSRGGTGYTQYF. The CDR3 DNA reads as TGTGCCTGGAGTAGGGGGGGGACAGGATATACGCAGTATTTT.

V usage is TRBV29-1 and J usage is TRBJ2-5; a weak D match, TRBD2 (6 bases). Trimming left V 7 bases short and J 5 bases short, with 11 bases between. The CDR3 sequence is 11 residues long. Germline V gene data show CDR1 as SQVTM and CDR2 as ANQGSEA. The CDR3 DNA sequence: TGCAGCGCCTTGGAGGGGGAGACCCAGTACTTC. Amino acids: CSALEGETQYF.

V is TRBV7-2 and J is TRBJ2-3, with D perhaps matching TRBD1 or TRBD2 (6 bases each). V shed 5 bases and J shed 2 bases, with 11 bases lying between them. The CDR3 is 14 residues long. Germline CDR1 reads SGHTA; CDR2 reads FQGNSA. CDR3 DNA sequence: TGTGCCAGCAGCCGGGGGACAACCACAGATACGCAGTATTTT. Amino acid sequence: CASSRGTTTDTQYF.

This clone was detected only a few times. The genes are TRBV18 and TRBJ1-6; D ambiguous. The V end was cut by 1 base, the J end by 6 bases, with 16 bases between. The CDR3 covers 17 residues. The V gene's germline CDR1 is KGHSH and CDR2 LQKENI. This CDR3 is CASSPLSPDSLNSPLHF. Here the CDR3 DNA reads TGTGCCAGCTCACCACTCTCCCCGGACTCGCTTAATTCACCCCTCCACTTT.

This clone is a singleton in its sample. This sample includes further DNA sequences coding for the same CDR3. The chain carries TRBV6-1 and TRBJ2-7; the match to TRBD1 covers 7 bases. V was pared by 8 bases and J by 2 bases, with 6 bases of the junction left unmatched. CDR1 MNHNS and CDR2 SASEGT come from the germline V gene. CDR3 length: 13 residues. CDR3 sequence (DNA): TGTGCCAGCCGGCCGCAGGGGGCCTACGAGCAGTACTTC. Protein: CASRPQGAYEQYF.

The CDR3 DNA is TGTGCCAGCAGCTTAGCGGTTCAGGGGGGATACAATGAGCAGTTCTTC. As protein: CASSLAVQGGYNEQFF. The gene calls are TRBV7-6 and TRBJ2-1; maybe TRBD1 (7 bases). Per the germline V gene, CDR1 is SGHVS and CDR2 is FNYEAQ. The CDR3 has 16 amino acids. The V end lost 0 bases, the J end lost 4 bases, and 13 bases lay between the germline ends.

V and J are TRBV6-4 and TRBJ1-4; D unresolved. Germline-derived CDR1 and CDR2 are MRHNA and SNTAGT. The CDR3 is 13 residues long. With 2 bases removed from V and 7 bases from J, the gap between germline ends came to 8 bases. The CDR3 DNA is TGTGCCAGCAGTGACAGGTCGGGTGAAAAACTGTTTTTT. Protein: CASSDRSGEKLFF.

The chain recombines TRBV18 with TRBJ1-6; perhaps TRBD1 as D (5 bases). Trimming pared 4 bases from V and 4 bases from J, leaving 8 bases between. CDR1 and CDR2 (germline): KGHSH, LQKENI. The CDR3 runs 14 residues. The CDR3 protein is CASSLQGYNSPLHF. CDR3 sequence (DNA): TGTGCCAGCTCACTTCAGGGTTATAATTCACCCCTCCACTTT.

In this sample, this clone turned up once. V is TRBV6-6 and J is TRBJ2-5, with D perhaps TRBD2 (5 bases). The CDR3 loop spans 12 amino acids. V was trimmed by 0 bases and J by 13 bases, leaving 12 bases between them. Looked up from germline, CDR1 is MNHNY and CDR2 is SVGAGI (reference sequence). CDR3 DNA sequence: TGTGCCAGCAGTTACTCCCTTAGCGCCCCGTACTTC. This sequence encodes CASSYSLSAPYF.

This chain connects TRBV5-8 to TRBJ2-5; D remains ambiguous. Trimming pared 0 bases from V and 4 bases from J, leaving 10 bases between. Per the germline V gene, CDR1 is SGHTS and CDR2 is YDEGEE. This CDR3 region has 14 residues. CDR3 residues: CASSLVSVRETQYF. The CDR3 DNA reads as TGTGCCAGCAGCTTGGTTTCGGTACGAGAGACCCAGTACTTC. Combining the CDR3 with reference TRBV5-8 and TRBJ2-5 gives the whole variable domain EAGVTQSPTHLIKTRGQQATLRCSPISGHTSVYWYQQALGLGLQFLLWYDEGEERNRGNFPPRFSGRQFPNYSSELNVNALELEDSALYLCASSLVSVRETQYFGPGTRLLVL.

In its sample, this clone was seen once. This chain links TRBV5-6 with TRBJ1-6; no definite D call. Germline V CDR1 and CDR2: SGHDT, YYEEEE. V lost 2 bases and J lost 3, with 6 bases in between. This CDR3 has 14 residues. The CDR3 DNA sequence: TGTGCCAGCAGCTTAGGGAACTATAATTCACCCCTCCACTTT. It is translated as CASSLGNYNSPLHF.

The chain links TRBV9 to TRBJ2-5; 8 bases align to TRBD2. The length of the CDR3 is 16 residues. Germline CDR1 SGDLS, CDR2 YYNGEE. V shed 2 bases and J 4 bases; nucleotides not matched to a gene: 10. CDR3 coding DNA: TGTGCCAGCAGCGTCCGTCGGCGGGAGGTAAGAGAGACCCAGTACTTC. It yields the protein CASSVRRREVRETQYF.

The rearrangement uses TRBV19 and TRBJ2-5; D possibly matches TRBD1 or TRBD2 (5 bases each). Between the trimmed V and J ends, which lost 0 bases and 4 bases, there was a span of 15 bases. The CDR3 length is 16 residues. Germline V gene data show CDR1 as LNHDA and CDR2 as SQIVND (reference sequence). CDR3 in DNA: TGTGCCAGTAGTATAGAGGTCCAGTGGGGGTCAGAGACCCAGTACTTC. It codes for CASSIEVQWGSETQYF.

The chain recombines TRBV2 with TRBJ2-3; D is possibly TRBD1 or TRBD2 (5 bases each). This CDR3 has 15 amino acids. V lost 2 bases, J lost 3 bases, and 12 bases lay in between. CDR1 is SNHLY, CDR2 FYNNEI, per germline. Written as DNA, the CDR3 is TGTGCCAGCAGTGAACAGGGAGTTGGGACAGATACGCAGTATTTT. Protein: CASSEQGVGTDTQYF.

The V call is TRBV5-1, the J call TRBJ2-5; 7 bases match TRBD2. Germline loops: CDR1 SGHRS, CDR2 YFSETQ. V gave up 4 bases and J gave up 1 base; unmatched junction bases: 13. The CDR3 is 17 residues long. The CDR3 protein is CASSESPGLPLQETQYF. CDR3 nucleotide sequence: TGCGCCAGCAGCGAATCACCGGGACTACCCCTCCAAGAGACCCAGTACTTC. The full variable domain, rest sourced from reference TRBV5-1 and TRBJ2-5, is KAGVTQTPRYLIKTRGQQVTLSCSPISGHRSVSWYQQTPGQGLQFLFEYFSETQRNKGNFPGRFSGRQFSNSRSEMNVSTLELGDSALYLCASSESPGLPLQETQYFGPGTRLLVL.

The chain links TRBV12-5 to TRBJ1-2; D gene uncertain. The germline V gene encodes CDR1 LGHNT and CDR2 FRNRAP. The CDR3 spans 16 residues. Trimming shortened V by 2 bases and J by 2 bases, and 15 bases separated the two germline ends. This chain's CDR3 is CASGLNPAGGNYGYTF. CDR3 bases: TGTGCTAGTGGTTTGAATCCCGCAGGTGGGAACTATGGCTACACCTTC. The full variable domain, rest sourced from reference TRBV12-5 and TRBJ1-2, is DARVTQTPRHKVTEMGQEVTMRCQPILGHNTVFWYRQTMMQGLELLAYFRNRAPLDDSGMPKDRFSAEMPDATLATLKIQPSEPRDSAVYFCASGLNPAGGNYGYTFGSGTRLTVV.

This clone was counted between two and nine times. The rearrangement uses TRBV5-1 and TRBJ2-2; the D gene is possibly TRBD1 (5 bases). The CDR3 sequence is 14 residues long. The V end was cut by 6 bases, the J end by 2 bases, with 11 bases between. Germline CDR1 and CDR2: SGHRS and YFSETQ. The CDR3: CASTKGLNTGELFF. CDR3 nucleotide sequence: TGCGCCAGCACCAAGGGGCTTAACACCGGGGAGCTGTTTTTT.

The genes are TRBV10-3 and TRBJ1-4, with 9 bases aligning to TRBD1. Germline values: CDR1 ENHRY, CDR2 SYGVKD. V shed 2 bases, J shed 8 bases, and the junction held 9 bases outside the gene matches. CDR3 length: 16 residues. CDR3 sequence reads: CAISETTGGIGEKLFF. DNA for the CDR3: TGTGCCATCAGTGAGACTACAGGGGGCATCGGAGAAAAACTGTTTTTT.

This clone appeared a few times. This chain connects TRBV5-1 to TRBJ1-1; TRBD1 is a possible D gene (5 bases). Germline values: CDR1 SGHRS, CDR2 YFSETQ. The germline V and J ends were trimmed by 0 bases and 1 base, with 10 bases remaining between them. The CDR3 totals 15 residues. CDR3 sequence: CASSLEGHPNTEAFF. As DNA, the CDR3 is TGCGCCAGCAGCTTGGAAGGACACCCGAACACTGAAGCTTTCTTT. The full variable domain, rest sourced from reference TRBV5-1 and TRBJ1-1, is KAGVTQTPRYLIKTRGQQVTLSCSPISGHRSVSWYQQTPGQGLQFLFEYFSETQRNKGNFPGRFSGRQFSNSRSEMNVSTLELGDSALYLCASSLEGHPNTEAFFGQGTRLTVV.

The chain joins TRBV10-3 to TRBJ1-2; the D gene is possibly TRBD1 (6 bases). The CDR3 sequence is 15 residues long. Germline V lookup: CDR1 ENHRY, CDR2 SYGVKD. Trimming stripped 4 bases from V and 6 bases from J, with 18 bases between. DNA for the CDR3: TGTGCCATCAGTGGGGGCCCGGCAGGGGCGGATGGCTACACCTTC. Protein sequence: CAISGGPAGADGYTF.

This rearrangement joins TRBV6-5 to TRBJ1-4; D is undetermined. This CDR3 has 15 residues. The V gene lost 4 bases and the J gene lost 8 bases, with 17 bases spanning the gap. Germline V lookup: CDR1 MNHEY, CDR2 SVGAGI. CDR3 bases: TGTGCCAGCAGTTCCTGGACGGAAACACCCGAAAAACTGTTTTTT. It translates to CASSSWTETPEKLFF.

V gene TRBV5-1 combines with J gene TRBJ2-1; the D is unclear. Germline CDR1 and CDR2: SGHRS and YFSETQ. This CDR3 region has 14 residues. Trimming removed 1 base at V and 7 bases at J, with 12 bases between. The CDR3 reads CASSLIPWANEQFF. The CDR3 DNA is TGCGCCAGCAGCTTGATCCCATGGGCGAATGAGCAGTTCTTC.